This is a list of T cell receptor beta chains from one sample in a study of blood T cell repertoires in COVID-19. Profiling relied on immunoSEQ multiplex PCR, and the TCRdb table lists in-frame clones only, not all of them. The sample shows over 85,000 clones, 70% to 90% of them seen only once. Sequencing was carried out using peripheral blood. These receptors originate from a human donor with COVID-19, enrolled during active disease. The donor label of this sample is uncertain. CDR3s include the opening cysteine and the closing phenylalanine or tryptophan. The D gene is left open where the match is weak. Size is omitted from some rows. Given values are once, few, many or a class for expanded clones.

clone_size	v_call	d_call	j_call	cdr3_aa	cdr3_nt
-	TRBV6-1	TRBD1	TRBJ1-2	CASSEATGAGFRYTF	TGTGCCAGCAGTGAAGCCACAGGGGCGGGTTTTAGGTACACCTTC
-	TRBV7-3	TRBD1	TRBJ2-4	CASSSSGQGSIQYF	TGTGCCAGCAGCTCGTCGGGACAGGGGAGTATTCAGTACTTC
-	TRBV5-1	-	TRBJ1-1	CASRGGAGARSAEAFF	TGCGCCAGCAGAGGGGGGGCGGGCGCCCGATCGGCTGAAGCTTTCTTT
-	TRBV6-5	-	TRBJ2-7	CASRSGGRGNEQYF	TGTGCCAGCAGATCTGGAGGGCGGGGCAACGAGCAGTACTTC
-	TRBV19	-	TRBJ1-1	CASSISGNTEAFF	TGTGCCAGTAGTATTTCCGGGAACACTGAAGCTTTCTTT
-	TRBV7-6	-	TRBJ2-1	CASSSVPGQYSYNEQFF	TGTGCCAGCAGCTCGGTGCCGGGACAATACTCTTACAATGAGCAGTTCTTC
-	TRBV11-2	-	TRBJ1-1	CASSLAAVEFTEAFF	TGTGCCAGCAGCTTAGCCGCGGTTGAATTCACTGAAGCTTTCTTT
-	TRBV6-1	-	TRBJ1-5	CASSEAPGQREQPQHF	TGTGCCAGCAGTGAAGCCCCGGGCCAGAGGGAACAGCCCCAGCATTTT
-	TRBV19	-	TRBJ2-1	CASSIVPAGFNEQFF	TGTGCCAGTAGTATTGTTCCCGCTGGCTTCAATGAGCAGTTCTTC
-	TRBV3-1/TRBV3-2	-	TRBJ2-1	CASSQDFTGYNEQFF	TGTGCCAGCAGCCAAGATTTTACCGGCTACAATGAGCAGTTCTTC
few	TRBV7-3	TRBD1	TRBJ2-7	CASSLGTGGSYEQYF	TGTGCCAGCAGCCTCGGGACAGGGGGCTCCTACGAGCAGTACTTC
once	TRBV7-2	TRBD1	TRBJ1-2	CASSIGTGPNYGYTF	TGTGCCAGCAGCATAGGGACAGGCCCCAACTATGGCTACACCTTC
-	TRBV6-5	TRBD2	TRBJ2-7	CASRSGGFSYEQYF	TGTGCCAGCAGAAGCGGGGGGTTCTCCTACGAGCAGTACTTC
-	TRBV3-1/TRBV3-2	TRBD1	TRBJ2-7	CASSQDGTGGSYEQYF	TGTGCCAGCAGCCAAGATGGGACAGGGGGCTCCTACGAGCAGTACTTC
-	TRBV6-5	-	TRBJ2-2	CASSYSYRVVTGELFF	TGTGCCAGCAGTTACTCGTACAGGGTCGTCACCGGGGAGCTGTTTTTT
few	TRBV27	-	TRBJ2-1	CASQIGDSYNEQFF	TGTGCCAGCCAGATAGGTGACAGCTACAATGAGCAGTTCTTC
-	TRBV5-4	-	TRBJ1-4	CASSLGAGNEKLFF	TGTGCCAGCAGCTTGGGAGCAGGGAATGAAAAACTGTTTTTT
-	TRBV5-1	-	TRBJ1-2	CASSAHTGAGGGYTF	TGCGCCAGCAGCGCCCACACCGGGGCGGGGGGCGGCTACACCTTC
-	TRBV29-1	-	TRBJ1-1	CSVRPRVDTEAFF	TGCAGCGTCCGTCCCCGGGTGGACACTGAAGCTTTCTTT
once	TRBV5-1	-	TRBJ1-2	CASSLGAGYTF	TGCGCCAGCAGCTTGGGGGCCGGCTACACCTTC
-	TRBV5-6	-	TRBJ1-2	CASSFGDSYGYTF	TGTGCCAGCAGCTTTGGCGACAGCTATGGCTACACCTTC
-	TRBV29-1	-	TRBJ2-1	CSVGGAFDEQFF	TGCAGCGTAGGGGGGGCGTTCGATGAGCAGTTCTTC